This TCR beta chain originates from a study of blood T cell repertoires in COVID-19. Whole-study context: Material from acute and convalescent COVID-19 was sourced from the United States, Italy and Spain. T cells, B-cell-depleted T cells, or PBMCs supplied cDNA or gDNA.

There are 19 residues in the CDR3. The V gene end was trimmed by 3 bases and the J gene end by 2 bases; junction bases not matched to a gene: 17. Germline CDR1 is SQVTM and CDR2 is ANQGSEA. Source study methods: Using reference gene primer amplification, nucleated cell counts were estimated. Sequencing used immunoSEQ multiplex PCR; TCRdb keeps in-frame clones, though not all of them. V and J calls and clone size follow that table, whereas D and trimming were derived from the DNA. This table has approximately 62,000 clones, over 80% appearing once. What was sequenced was peripheral blood. The chain has TRBV29-1 and TRBJ2-7; 12 bases match TRBD2. The receptor's source is a man aged 60 to 75 with acute or convalescent COVID-19. CDR3 region: CSVEAPGLAGSSAPYEQYF. The DNA for the CDR3 is TGCAGCGTTGAGGCCCCGGGACTAGCGGGCTCTTCTGCTCCCTACGAGCAGTACTTC.